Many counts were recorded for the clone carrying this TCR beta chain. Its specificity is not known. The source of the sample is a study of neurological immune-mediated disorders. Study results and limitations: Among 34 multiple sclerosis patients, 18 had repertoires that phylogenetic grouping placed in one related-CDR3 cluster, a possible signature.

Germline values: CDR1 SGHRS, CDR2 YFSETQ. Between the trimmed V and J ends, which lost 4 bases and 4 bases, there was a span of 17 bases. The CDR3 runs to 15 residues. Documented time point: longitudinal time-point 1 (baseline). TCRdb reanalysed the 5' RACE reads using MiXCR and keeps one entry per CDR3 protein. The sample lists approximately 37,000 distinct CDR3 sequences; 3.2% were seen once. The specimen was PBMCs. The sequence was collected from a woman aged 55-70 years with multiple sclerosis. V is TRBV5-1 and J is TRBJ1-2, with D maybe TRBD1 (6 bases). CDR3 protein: CASSMNTGTSYGYTF. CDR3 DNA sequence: TGCGCCAGCAGCATGAACACCGGGACAAGCTATGGCTACACCTTC.